This TCR beta chain was profiled in a study of cytomegalovirus exposure and HLA in healthy donors. Findings and caveats of the study: Sequences of the TCR beta chain were said to predict the HLA-A and HLA-B alleles of most subjects accurately. Being indistinguishable, some V segments were excluded, TRBV6-2 and TRBV6-3 among them. Most TCR sequences were rare, but some public TCRs occurred in many donors.

The trim removed 6 bases at V and 7 bases at J, leaving 5 bases unmatched. The germline V gene encodes CDR1 MNHNS and CDR2 SASEGT. The CDR3 extends over 15 amino acids. The PCR was carried out with 60 Vbeta primers and 13 Jbeta primers. Libraries were prepared by immunoSEQ multiplex PCR; TCRdb keeps only in-frame clonotypes and omits some of them. This sample has approximately 260,000 clones, with about nine tenths found just once. Concerning this clone itself: The antigen remains unidentified.

Sequenced input: PBMCs. The V call is TRBV6-1, the J call TRBJ2-1; 14 bases line up with TRBD2. The receptor was isolated from a girl under 10 years old in good health and CMV-seronegative. The CDR3 DNA reads as TGTGCCAGCAGCGGGACTAGCGGGAGTTCTAATGAGCAGTTCTTC. This sequence encodes CASSGTSGSSNEQFF.